The next 18 T cell receptor beta chains were all read from a single sample in a study of tumor-infiltrating lymphocytes in oesophageal squamous cell carcinoma. TCRdb processed the PCR reads anew with MiXCR; each CDR3 protein has one entry. There are under 15,000 distinct CDR3 sequences in the sample; 50% to 70% occur only once, and approximately 31% lies in the top ten. The sequenced sample was esophageal tumor tissue. All receptors derive from a female donor with esophageal squamous cell carcinoma.

Written as DNA, the CDR3 is TGTGCCAGCGGTTCAGTGCTCGAGCAGTACTTC. This translates into CASGSVLEQYF. The chain employs TRBV6-1 and TRBJ2-6, with D unresolved. The J call may be mistaken, given a closer DNA end match to TRBJ2-7. CDR3 length: 11 amino acids. The germline V gene has CDR1 MNHNS and CDR2 SASEGT.

The gene calls are TRBV7-2 and TRBJ2-5; D is possibly TRBD1 (6 bases). The J call may be incorrect, as the DNA end agrees better with TRBJ2-1. Germline CDR1 is SGHTA and CDR2 is FQGNSA. CDR3 length: 14 amino acids. CDR3 sequence: CASKLLGQGNEQFF. The CDR3 bases are TGTGCCAGCAAGCTTCTGGGGCAGGGGAATGAGCAGTTCTTC.

This clonotype is labeled medium-sized. V is TRBV10-2 and J is TRBJ1-1; possible D gene TRBD1, 6 bases. V lost 4 bases and J lost 6, with 15 bases in between. Germline CDR1 reads WSHSY; CDR2 reads SAAADI. This CDR3 has 14 residues. The CDR3 protein is CASSGRGKISEAFF. CDR3 DNA: TGCGCCAGCAGTGGGAGGGGGAAGATTTCTGAAGCTTTCTTT.

The DNA for the CDR3 is TGCAGTGCTAACCGACTAGCGCGAGACTCCTACGAGCAGTACTTC. It is translated as CSANRLARDSYEQYF. V and J are TRBV20-1 and TRBJ2-3; TRBD2 matches 8 bases. The DNA matches TRBJ2-7 better at its end, which makes the J call doubtful. The CDR3 is made up of 15 amino acids. From germline, CDR1 is DFQATT and CDR2 SNEGSKA (reference sequence).

This chain uses TRBV6-4 with TRBJ2-4, with 10 bases fitting TRBD2. The assigned J gene may be wrong: the sequence end matches TRBJ2-7 better. The V gene's germline CDR1 is MRHNA and CDR2 SNTAGT. The CDR3 length is 16 residues. CDR3 nucleotides: TGTGCCAGCAGCGCACTAAGCAGCGGGAGGGCCTACGAGCAGTACTTC. It encodes CASSALSSGRAYEQYF.

This clonotype appeared a few times. The CDR3 DNA reads as TGTGCCAGCAGTTTCGGGGGGGGCTATGGCTACACCTTC. Translated, it gives CASSFGGGYGYTF. The chain has TRBV27 and TRBJ1-2; D perhaps matches TRBD1 (5 bases). Trimming removed 3 bases at V and 4 bases at J, with 9 bases between. Germline lookup yields CDR1 MNHEY and CDR2 SMNVEV (reference sequence). This CDR3 has 13 residues.

This chain joins TRBV27 and TRBJ2-3; TRBD2 aligns across 13 bases. V lost 6 bases, J lost 6 bases, and 9 bases stayed unmatched. Germline V gene sequence: CDR1 MNHEY, CDR2 SMNVEV (reference sequence). This CDR3 region has 16 residues. CDR3 sequence reads: CASSPRGLAGVDTQYF. The CDR3 DNA is TGTGCCAGCAGCCCTAGAGGACTAGCGGGAGTGGATACGCAGTATTTT.

The rearrangement uses TRBV7-3 and TRBJ2-3, with D unclear. Trimming cost V 5 bases and J 6 bases, with 15 bases left between them. The CDR3 consists of 14 residues. Looked up from germline, CDR1 is SGHTA and CDR2 is FQGTGA. CDR3 nucleotide sequence: TGTGCCAGCAGCCCCCCCTCTGCGGCGGATACGCAGTATTTT. Residues: CASSPPSAADTQYF.

The chain recombines TRBV12-3 or TRBV12-4 with TRBJ1-1, with unresolved D. The CDR3 is 11 amino acids. V was shortened by 5 bases and J by 3 bases, with 4 bases between the two germline ends. This CDR3 reads CASSKHTEAFF. The CDR3 nucleotides read TGTGCCAGCAGTAAGCACACTGAAGCTTTCTTT.

This chain connects TRBV7-3 to TRBJ1-1; D possibly corresponds to TRBD1 (6 bases). CDR1 is SGHTA, CDR2 FQGTGA, per germline. The V end lost 2 bases, the J end lost 1 base, and 8 bases lay between the germline ends. The CDR3 length is 14 residues. CDR3 protein: CASSLPGQNTEAFF. CDR3 DNA sequence: TGTGCCAGCAGCTTACCGGGACAGAACACTGAAGCTTTCTTT. Based on the CDR3 plus reference TRBV7-3 and TRBJ1-1, the full variable domain is GAGVSQTPSNKVTEKGKYVELRCDPISGHTALYWYRQSLGQGPEFLIYFQGTGAADDSGLPNDRFFAVRPEGSVSTLKIQRTERGDSAVYLCASSLPGQNTEAFFGQGTRLTVV.

The J gene is TRBJ2-3, the V gene TRBV7-2; 9 nucleotides match TRBD2. V lost 6 bases and J lost 4; bases outside the gene matches: 8. Germline V lookup: CDR1 SGHTA, CDR2 FQGNSA. The CDR3 spans 15 residues. The chain's CDR3 is CASRMTSGEADTQYF. The CDR3 DNA reads as TGTGCCAGCAGGATGACTAGCGGTGAGGCAGATACGCAGTATTTT. Full variable domain (rest looked up from reference TRBV7-2 and TRBJ2-3): GAGVSQSPSNKVTEKGKDVELRCDPISGHTALYWYRQSLGQGLEFLIYFQGNSAPDKSGLPSDRFSAERTGGSVSTLTIQRTQQEDSAVYLCASRMTSGEADTQYFGPGTRLTVL.

The rearrangement links TRBV7-6 to TRBJ2-7, with 11 nucleotides matching TRBD2. Losses at the gene ends were 1 base for V and 11 bases for J; bases not matched to a gene: 4. This CDR3 is built from 13 residues. CDR1 and CDR2 (germline): SGHVS, FNYEAQ. The CDR3 DNA follows: TGTGCCAGCAGCTTAGTTCCACTAGCGGGAGAGTACTTC. Amino acids: CASSLVPLAGEYF.

As concerns this clonotype: A much bigger clone sits one base away, suggesting this may be a read error. The chain joins TRBV7-3 to TRBJ2-1, with 11 nucleotides matching TRBD2. The assigned J gene may be wrong: the sequence end matches TRBJ2-7 better. The germline gives CDR1 SGHTA, CDR2 FQGTGA. This CDR3 is 15 amino acids long. The CDR3 bases are TGTGCCAGCAGCATAGGGACTAGCGGAGTTAATGAGCAGTACTTC. Its protein product is CASSIGTSGVNEQYF.

The rearrangement joins TRBV12-3 or TRBV12-4 to TRBJ2-7, with a possible D match to TRBD2 (6 bases). The J call is uncertain, as TRBJ2-1 better fits the DNA end. The CDR3 is made up of 17 amino acids. The CDR3 nucleotides are TGTGCCAGCAGTTTTGTGTTAGCTAGCGTGTTCTACAATGAGCAGTTCTTC. Its translation: CASSFVLASVFYNEQFF.

This clonotype has only a few counts. CDR3 sequence: CSARALAGGPNTGELFF. The CDR3 DNA reads TGCAGTGCTAGAGCGCTAGCGGGAGGGCCGAACACCGGGGAGCTGTTTTTT. The chain has TRBV20-1 and TRBJ2-2, with 12 bases that match TRBD2. Germline lookup yields CDR1 DFQATT and CDR2 SNEGSKA (reference sequence). The CDR3 is 17 amino acids. The trim removed 1 base at V and 0 bases at J, leaving 3 bases unmatched.

This clonotype was observed a single time. This chain links TRBV6-1 with TRBJ2-5, with 8 bases that match TRBD1. The last part of the DNA fits TRBJ2-1 better; the J call may be wrong. There are 14 residues in the CDR3. Germline lookup yields CDR1 MNHNS and CDR2 SASEGT. The CDR3 nucleotides are TGTGCCAGCAGTGGACTCACAGGGGGCAATGAGCAGTTCTTC. Translation gives CASSGLTGGNEQFF.

This CDR3 reads CASSLEVASSKEGSYEQYF. For the CDR3, the DNA is TGTGCCAGCAGCTTAGAGGTGGCTAGCAGCAAGGAGGGCTCCTACGAGCAGTACTTC. The chain couples TRBV7-9 to TRBJ2-5; weak D call: TRBD2 (6 bases). The better agreement between TRBJ2-7 and the DNA end casts doubt on the J call. The CDR3 spans 19 residues. Germline CDR1 and CDR2: SEHNR and FQNEAQ (reference sequence).

Remarks on this clonotype: Being one base from a much bigger clone, this may be a read error. The gene calls are TRBV25-1 and TRBJ2-5; D remains unclear. The J call is uncertain, as TRBJ2-1 better fits the DNA end. The germline gives CDR1 MGHDK, CDR2 SYGVNS. This CDR3 region has 12 residues. The CDR3 sequence: CASSVAVDEQFF. For the CDR3, the DNA is TGTGCCAGCAGTGTCGCAGTCGACGAGCAGTTCTTC.